This paragraph covers one T cell receptor beta chain sequence. A single record per CDR3 protein comes from TCRdb applying MiXCR to the RT-PCR reads. Of roughly 500,000 distinct CDR3 sequences in the sample, around 25% are singletons; the top ten hold 2.5% to 3%. The data stem from a study of response to subunit inactivated influenza vaccine. CDR1 and CDR2 from the germline V gene are SGHRS and YFSETQ. The CDR3 consists of 14 residues. Trimming stripped 0 bases from V and 4 bases from J, with 10 bases between. The data also belong to a second study, concerning T cells expressing NK-cell markers. That source reports: Synthesis of TCR beta cDNA relied on 5'RACE template switching carrying UMIs. Repertoires of TCR beta were obtained from T cells sorted as CD3+CD56+NKG2C+, CD3+CD56+NKG2C- and CD3+CD56-NKG2C+. These clonotypes, the leaders elsewhere, also led the CD3+CD56-NKG2C+ fraction in several donors. Clarity on HCMV specificity was lacking for the expanded NKG2C+ T cell clones.

This TCR was recovered from a man between 45 and 60 years old who received an inactivated influenza vaccine. The chain combines TRBV5-1 with TRBJ1-2; D is ambiguous. This specimen consisted of CD4+ T cells sorted from PBMCs, obtained 11 to 12 days after vaccination. CDR3 amino acids: CASSLASGGYGYTF. CDR3 bases: TGCGCCAGCAGCTTGGCCTCGGGTGGCTATGGCTACACCTTC.